This T cell receptor beta chain originates from a study of blood T cell repertoires in COVID-19. Overall study context: Researchers got acute and convalescent COVID-19 samples from the United States, Italy and Spain. Sample material is recorded as cDNA or gDNA derived from T cells, B-cell-depleted T cells, or PBMCs.

In the study's own analysis: Estimation of nucleated cell counts relied on the amplification of reference gene primers. TCRdb keeps only in-frame clones here, not all; method: immunoSEQ multiplex PCR. V and J calls and clone size are copied from that table; D and trimming were computed from the DNA. The data contain about 240,000 clones, approximately 86% of them singletons. This CDR3 is built from 14 residues. The V end was cut by 1 base, the J end by 1 base, with 8 bases between. Germline assignment: CDR1 SGHRS and CDR2 YFSETQ. Sequencing input: peripheral blood. The origin of this receptor is a human donor in a cohort sampled during active COVID-19. The V gene is TRBV5-1, the J gene TRBJ1-1; D remains unclear. The CDR3 DNA is TGCGCCAGCAGCTTGCAAGGAGGGAACACTGAAGCTTTCTTT. Amino acid sequence: CASSLQGGNTEAFF.